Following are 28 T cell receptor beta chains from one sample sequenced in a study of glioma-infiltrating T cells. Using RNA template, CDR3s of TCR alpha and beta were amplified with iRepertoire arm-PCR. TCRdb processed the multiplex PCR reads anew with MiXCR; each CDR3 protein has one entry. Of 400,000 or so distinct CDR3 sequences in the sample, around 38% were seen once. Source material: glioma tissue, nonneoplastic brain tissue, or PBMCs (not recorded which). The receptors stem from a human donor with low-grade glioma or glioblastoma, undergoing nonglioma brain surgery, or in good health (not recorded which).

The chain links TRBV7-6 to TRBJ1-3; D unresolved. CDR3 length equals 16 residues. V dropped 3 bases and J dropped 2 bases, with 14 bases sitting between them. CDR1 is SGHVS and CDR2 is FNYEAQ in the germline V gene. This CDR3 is CASSLQRANPGNTIYF. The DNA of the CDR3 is TGTGCCAGCAGCTTGCAAAGGGCAAATCCTGGAAACACCATATATTTT.

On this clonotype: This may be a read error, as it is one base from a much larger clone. The CDR3 coding sequence is TGTGCCAGAAGTGTGGAATCTAGCCCCACAGATACGCAGTATTTT. It is translated as CARSVESSPTDTQYF. The chain has TRBV2 and TRBJ2-3; TRBD2 might be the D (5 bases). CDR1 and CDR2 (germline): SNHLY, FYNNEI. This CDR3 region has 15 residues.

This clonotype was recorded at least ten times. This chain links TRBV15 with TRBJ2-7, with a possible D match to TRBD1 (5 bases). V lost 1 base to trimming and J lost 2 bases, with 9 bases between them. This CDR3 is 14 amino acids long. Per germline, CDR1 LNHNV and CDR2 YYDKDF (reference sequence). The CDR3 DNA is TGTGCCACCAGCAGAGCCAGGACACCCTACGAGCAGTACTTC. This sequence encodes CATSRARTPYEQYF.

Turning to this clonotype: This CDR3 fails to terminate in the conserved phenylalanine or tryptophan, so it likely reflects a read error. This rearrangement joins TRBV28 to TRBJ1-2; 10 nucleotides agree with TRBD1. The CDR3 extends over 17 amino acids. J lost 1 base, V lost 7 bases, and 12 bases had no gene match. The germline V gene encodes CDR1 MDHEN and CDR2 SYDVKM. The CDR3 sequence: CASIPAGRDRGNYGYTL. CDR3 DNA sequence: TGTGCCAGCATTCCCGCCGGTCGGGACAGGGGTAACTATGGCTACACCCTC.

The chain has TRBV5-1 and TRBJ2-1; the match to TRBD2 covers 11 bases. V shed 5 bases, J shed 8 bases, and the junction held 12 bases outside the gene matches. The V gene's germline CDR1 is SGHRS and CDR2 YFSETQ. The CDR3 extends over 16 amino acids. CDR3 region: CASSPQTSGNRDEQFF. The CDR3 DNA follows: TGCGCCAGCAGTCCGCAGACTAGCGGGAATCGTGATGAGCAGTTCTTC.

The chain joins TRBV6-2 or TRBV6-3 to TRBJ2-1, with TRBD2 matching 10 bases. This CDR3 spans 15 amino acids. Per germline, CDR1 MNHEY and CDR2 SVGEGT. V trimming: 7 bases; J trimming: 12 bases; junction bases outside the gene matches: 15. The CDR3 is CASTAAGTSVQLQFF. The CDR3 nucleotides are TGTGCCAGCACGGCCGCGGGGACTAGCGTTCAGTTGCAGTTCTTC.

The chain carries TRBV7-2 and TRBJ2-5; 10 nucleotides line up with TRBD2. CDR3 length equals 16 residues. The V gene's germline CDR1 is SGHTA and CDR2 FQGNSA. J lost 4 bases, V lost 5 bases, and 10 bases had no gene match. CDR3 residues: CASSPSAGGPGETQYF. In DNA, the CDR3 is TGTGCCAGCAGCCCCTCAGCGGGAGGGCCGGGAGAGACCCAGTACTTC.

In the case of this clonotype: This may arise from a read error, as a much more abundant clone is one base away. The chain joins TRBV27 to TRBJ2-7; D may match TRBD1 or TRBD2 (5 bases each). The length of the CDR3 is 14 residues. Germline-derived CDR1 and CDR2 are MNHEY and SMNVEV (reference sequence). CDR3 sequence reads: CAGRLAGSLYEQYF. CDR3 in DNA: TGTGCCGGCAGGCTTGCAGGGAGCCTCTACGAGCAGTACTTC.

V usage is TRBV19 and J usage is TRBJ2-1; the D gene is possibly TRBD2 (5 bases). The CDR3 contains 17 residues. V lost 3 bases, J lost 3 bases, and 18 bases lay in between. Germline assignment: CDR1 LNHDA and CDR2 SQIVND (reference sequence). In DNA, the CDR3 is TGTGCCAGTAGTATGAAGGGTGCGGGCGTGCTCTACAATGAGCAGTTCTTC. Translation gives CASSMKGAGVLYNEQFF.

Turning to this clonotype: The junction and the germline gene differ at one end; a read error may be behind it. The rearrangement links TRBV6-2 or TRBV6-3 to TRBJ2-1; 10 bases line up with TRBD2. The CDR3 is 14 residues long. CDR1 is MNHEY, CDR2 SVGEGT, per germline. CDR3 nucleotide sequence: TGTGCCTGCAGGGAACTAGCGGGACGGAATGAGCAGTTCTTC. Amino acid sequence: CACRELAGRNEQFF.

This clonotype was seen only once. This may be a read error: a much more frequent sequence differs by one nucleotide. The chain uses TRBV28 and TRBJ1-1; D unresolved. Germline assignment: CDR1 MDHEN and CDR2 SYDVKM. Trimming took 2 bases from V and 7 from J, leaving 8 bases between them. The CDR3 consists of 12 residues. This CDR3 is CASSLGHNEAFF. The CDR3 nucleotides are TGTGCCAGCAGTTTAGGGCATAATGAAGCTTTCTTT.

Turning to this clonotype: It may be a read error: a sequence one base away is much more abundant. CDR3 DNA: TGTGCCAGCAGCTTATGGGGGAGTCCTAAAGCTTTCTTT. This codes for CASSLWGSPKAFF. The chain recombines TRBV7-2 with TRBJ1-1; perhaps TRBD1 as D (5 bases). The CDR3 runs to 13 residues. The V end lost 2 bases, the J end lost 9 bases, and 13 bases lay between the germline ends. Germline V gives CDR1 SGHTA, CDR2 FQGNSA.

The CDR3 protein is CASSQDWTGAYGYTF. Here the CDR3 DNA reads TGCGCCAGCAGCCAAGATTGGACAGGAGCCTATGGCTACACCTTC. The chain has TRBV4-3 and TRBJ1-2, with 7 bases matching TRBD1. The CDR3 spans 15 residues. V lost 0 bases to trimming and J lost 4 bases; unmatched junction nucleotides: 5. The germline gives CDR1 LGHNA, CDR2 YSLEER.

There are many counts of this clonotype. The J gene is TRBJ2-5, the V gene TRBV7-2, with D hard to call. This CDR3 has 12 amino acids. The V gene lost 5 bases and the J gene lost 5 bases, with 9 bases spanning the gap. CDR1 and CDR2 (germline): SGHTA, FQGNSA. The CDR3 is CASSPSKETQYF. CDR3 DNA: TGTGCCAGCAGCCCTAGTAAGGAGACCCAGTACTTC.

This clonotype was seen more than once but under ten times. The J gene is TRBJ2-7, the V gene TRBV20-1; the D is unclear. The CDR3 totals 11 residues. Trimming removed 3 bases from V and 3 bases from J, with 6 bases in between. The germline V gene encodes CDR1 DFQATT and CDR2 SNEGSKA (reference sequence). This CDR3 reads CSARKGYEQYF. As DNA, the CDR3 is TGCAGTGCTAGGAAGGGCTACGAGCAGTACTTC.

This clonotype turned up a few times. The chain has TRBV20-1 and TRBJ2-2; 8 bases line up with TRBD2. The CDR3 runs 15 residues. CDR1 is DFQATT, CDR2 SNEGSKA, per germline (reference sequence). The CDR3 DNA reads TGCGGTTGTCAAAAGCGGGAGTTTAGCACCGGGGAGCTGTTTTTT. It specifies CGCQKREFSTGELFF.

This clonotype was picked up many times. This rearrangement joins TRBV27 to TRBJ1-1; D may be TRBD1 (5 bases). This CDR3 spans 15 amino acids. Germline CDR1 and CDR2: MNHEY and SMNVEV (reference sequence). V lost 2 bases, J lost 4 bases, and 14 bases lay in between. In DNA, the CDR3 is TGTGCCAGCAGTTTACTGTGGGGGGGAGGCACTGAAGCTTTCTTT. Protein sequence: CASSLLWGGGTEAFF.

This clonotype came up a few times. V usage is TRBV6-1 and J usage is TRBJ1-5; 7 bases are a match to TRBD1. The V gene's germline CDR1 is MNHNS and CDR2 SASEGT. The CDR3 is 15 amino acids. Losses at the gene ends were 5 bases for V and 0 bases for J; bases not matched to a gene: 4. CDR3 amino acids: CASSTAGGSNQPQHF. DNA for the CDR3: TGTGCCAGCAGTACAGCAGGGGGTAGCAATCAGCCCCAGCATTTT.

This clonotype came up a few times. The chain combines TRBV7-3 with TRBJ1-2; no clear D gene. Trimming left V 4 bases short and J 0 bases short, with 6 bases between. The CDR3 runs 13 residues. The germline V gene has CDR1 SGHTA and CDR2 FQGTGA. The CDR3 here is CASSSDPNYGYTF. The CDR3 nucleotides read TGTGCCAGCAGCTCCGATCCTAACTATGGCTACACCTTC.

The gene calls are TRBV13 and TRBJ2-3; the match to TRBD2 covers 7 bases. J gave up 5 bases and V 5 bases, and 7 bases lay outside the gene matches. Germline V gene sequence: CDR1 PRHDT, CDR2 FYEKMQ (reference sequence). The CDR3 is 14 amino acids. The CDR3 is CASSTRLAGDTQYF. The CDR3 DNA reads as TGTGCCAGCAGCACCAGACTAGCAGGAGATACGCAGTATTTT.

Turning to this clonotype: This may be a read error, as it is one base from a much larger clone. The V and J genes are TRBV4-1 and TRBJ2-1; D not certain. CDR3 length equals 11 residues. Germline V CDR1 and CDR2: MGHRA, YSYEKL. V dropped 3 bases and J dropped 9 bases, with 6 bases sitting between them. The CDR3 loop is CASSQSREQFF. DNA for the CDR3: TGCGCCAGCAGCCAGAGTCGTGAGCAGTTCTTC.

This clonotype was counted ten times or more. CDR3: CASSRAQGNNQPQHF. The DNA of the CDR3 is TGTGCCAGCAGCCGAGCTCAGGGTAACAATCAGCCCCAGCATTTT. The chain carries TRBV7-2 and TRBJ1-5, with D possibly matching TRBD1 (5 bases). This CDR3 spans 15 amino acids. V lost 5 bases, J lost 3 bases, and 14 bases lay in between. CDR1 and CDR2 (germline): SGHTA, FQGNSA.

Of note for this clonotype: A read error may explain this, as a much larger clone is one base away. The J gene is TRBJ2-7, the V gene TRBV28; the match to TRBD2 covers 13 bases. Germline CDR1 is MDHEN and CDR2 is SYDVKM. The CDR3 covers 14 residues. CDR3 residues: CASTPGLAGYDQYF. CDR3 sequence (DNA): TGTGCCAGCACCCCGGGACTAGCGGGATACGATCAGTACTTC. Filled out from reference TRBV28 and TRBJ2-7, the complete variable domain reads DVKVTQSSRYLVKRTGEKVFLECVQDMDHENMFWYRQDPGLGLRLIYFSYDVKMKEKGDIPEGYSVSREKKERFSLILESASTNQTSMYLCASTPGLAGYDQYFGPGTRLTVT.

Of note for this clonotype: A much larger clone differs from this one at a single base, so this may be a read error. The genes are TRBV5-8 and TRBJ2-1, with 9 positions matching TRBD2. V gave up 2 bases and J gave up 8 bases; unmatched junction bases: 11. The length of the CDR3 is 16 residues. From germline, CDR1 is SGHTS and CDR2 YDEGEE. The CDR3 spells CASSFRVAGAIDEQFF. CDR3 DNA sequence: TGTGCCAGCAGCTTCAGAGTAGCGGGAGCAATCGATGAGCAGTTCTTC.

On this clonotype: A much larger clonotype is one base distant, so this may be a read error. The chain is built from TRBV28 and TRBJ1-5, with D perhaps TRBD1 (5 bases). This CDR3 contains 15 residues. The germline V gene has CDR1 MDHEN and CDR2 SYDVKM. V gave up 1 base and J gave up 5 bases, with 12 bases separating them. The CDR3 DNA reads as TGTGCCAGCAGTTTATCCTCGGGGGTTTATCAGCCCCAGCATTTT. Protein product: CASSLSSGVYQPQHF.

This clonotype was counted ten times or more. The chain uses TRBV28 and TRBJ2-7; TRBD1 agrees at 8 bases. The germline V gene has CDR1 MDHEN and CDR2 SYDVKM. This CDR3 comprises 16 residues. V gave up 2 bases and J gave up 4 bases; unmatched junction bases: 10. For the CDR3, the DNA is TGTGCCAGCAGTTTAACAATCCGACAGGGGACTTACGAGCAGTACTTC. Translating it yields CASSLTIRQGTYEQYF.

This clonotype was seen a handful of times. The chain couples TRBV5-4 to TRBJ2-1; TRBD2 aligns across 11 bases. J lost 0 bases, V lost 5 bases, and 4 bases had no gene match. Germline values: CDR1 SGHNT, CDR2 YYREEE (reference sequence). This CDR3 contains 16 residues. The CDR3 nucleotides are TGTGCCAGCAGACCGGGACTAGCGGTCTCCTACAATGAGCAGTTCTTC. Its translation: CASRPGLAVSYNEQFF.

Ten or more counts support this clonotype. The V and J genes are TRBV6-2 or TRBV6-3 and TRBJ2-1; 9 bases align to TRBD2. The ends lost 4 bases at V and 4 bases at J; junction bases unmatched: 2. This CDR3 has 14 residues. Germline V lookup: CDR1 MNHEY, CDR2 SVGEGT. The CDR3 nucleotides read TGTGCCAGCAGTTTCACTAGCGGGTACAATGAGCAGTTCTTC. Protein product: CASSFTSGYNEQFF.